One TCR beta chain is described in this entry. No antigen is known for it. These data are taken from a study of human T cells and chemical hapten exposure. For the study at large: Diphenylcyclopropenone, dosed weekly to the scalp, was given to patients throughout the approximately 25-week study.

The ends lost 0 bases at V and 2 bases at J; junction bases unmatched: 9. Germline V gives CDR1 SGDLS, CDR2 YYNGEE. This CDR3 spans 18 amino acids. Overall study findings and caveats: PT1 expanded TCR counts and patch test score were linked, and their correlation was positive. Expanded TCRs created a significantly greater count of big CDR3 similarity clusters than controls did.

Unique molecular identifiers were attached to individual cDNA molecules within the library. Using its own MiXCR run on the RACE reads, TCRdb lists one record per CDR3 protein. The table lists around 150,000 distinct CDR3 sequences, 25% to 35% of them singletons. Time point: patch test 3, about 24 weeks after DPC sensitization. Treatment noted: therapeutic diphenylcyclopropenone sensitization with weekly scalp DPC. The sequencing here drew on whole blood, taken in connection with sensitization to the hapten diphenylcyclopropenone (DPC). The chain is built from TRBV9 and TRBJ2-5; TRBD2 aligns across 11 bases. The source is a woman under 30 with alopecia areata. Some clones in this sample may be carry-over from other donors' samples. The CDR3 coding sequence is TGTGCCAGCAGCGTAGCCACTAGCGGGGGAGCCCGACAAGAGACCCAGTACTTC. This translates into CASSVATSGGARQETQYF.